Following are 6 T cell receptor beta chains from one sample sequenced in a study of cytomegalovirus exposure and HLA in healthy donors. In the PCR, 60 Vbeta and 13 Jbeta primers were used. Data came from immunoSEQ multiplex PCR; TCRdb stores just in-frame clones and leaves some out. Of 60,000 or so clones listed, around 68% are singletons. The source material was PBMCs. These receptors originate from a man aged 45-60 years in good health and CMV-seropositive.

Notes on this clone: Here the CDR3 omits its conserved ending phenylalanine or tryptophan, so a read error is the likely source. The rearrangement links TRBV10-3 to TRBJ1-4; TRBD1 aligns across 10 bases. Germline trimming cut 6 bases from V and 3 bases from J; bases unmatched to any gene: 4. Germline CDR1 ENHRY, CDR2 SYGVKD. The CDR3 covers 15 residues. The CDR3 loop is CAIREDRGPNEKLFV. CDR3 coding DNA: TGTGCCATCAGAGAAGACAGGGGGCCTAATGAAAAACTGTTTGTT.

This clone came up once. The chain employs TRBV6-5 and TRBJ1-6; TRBD1 agrees at 9 bases. The V gene's germline CDR1 is MNHEY and CDR2 SVGAGI. The CDR3 totals 15 residues. The J segment lost 7 bases and the V segment lost 2 bases, leaving 3 bases of the junction unmatched. CDR3 sequence (DNA): TGTGCCAGCAGTTACGAGGGGACAGGGAATTCACCCCTCCACTTT. It yields the protein CASSYEGTGNSPLHF.

This clone was seen only once. The chain has TRBV28 and TRBJ2-4, with TRBD1 matching over 10 bases. CDR3 length: 16 amino acids. V dropped 4 bases and J dropped 2; count of bases not matched to a gene: 5. Germline-derived CDR1 and CDR2 are MDHEN and SYDVKM. CDR3 region: CASSWGTGVTKNIQYF. DNA for the CDR3: TGTGCCAGCAGTTGGGGGACAGGGGTTACCAAAAACATTCAGTACTTC.

This clone was observed a single time. The genes are TRBV5-1 and TRBJ1-5, with a tentative D call TRBD1 (5 bases). Trimming stripped 1 base from V and 0 bases from J, with 11 bases between. CDR3 length: 16 amino acids. Germline V lookup: CDR1 SGHRS, CDR2 YFSETQ. The CDR3 DNA follows: TGCGCCAGCAGCTTGAAGGCAGGGATTAGCAATCAGCCCCAGCATTTT. Encoded protein: CASSLKAGISNQPQHF.

The V and J genes are TRBV28 and TRBJ1-2; D remains unclear. CDR3 length equals 16 residues. CDR1 is MDHEN, CDR2 SYDVKM, per germline. Trimming took off 5 bases at V and 3 bases at J, with 19 bases between the two ends. DNA of the CDR3: TGTGCCAGCAGTCCTTCCGCGATAAATCAGGACTATGGCTACACCTTC. This encodes CASSPSAINQDYGYTF.

V gene TRBV28 combines with J gene TRBJ2-7; TRBD1 agrees at 7 bases. CDR1 MDHEN and CDR2 SYDVKM come from the germline V gene. This CDR3 spans 16 amino acids. Unmatched junction bases numbered 13, after V lost 4 bases and J lost 4 bases. CDR3 protein: CASSSQKAGTEYEQYF. The DNA of the CDR3 is TGTGCCAGCAGTTCGCAGAAGGCCGGGACAGAGTACGAGCAGTACTTC.